This entry lists 12 T cell receptor beta chains sequenced from one sample in a study of blood T cell repertoires in COVID-19. Profiled with immunoSEQ multiplex PCR; TCRdb holds only in-frame clones, not every one. The sample has around 140,000 clones; approximately 84% are singletons. The source material was peripheral blood. These TCRs come from a human donor with acute or convalescent COVID-19. The donor label of this sample is uncertain.

This sequence joins TRBV19 and TRBJ1-5; D is ambiguous. CDR1 and CDR2 from the germline V gene are LNHDA and SQIVND (reference sequence). V dropped 11 bases and J dropped 0 bases, with 14 bases sitting between them. This CDR3 is built from 14 residues. Here the CDR3 DNA reads TGTGCCTCATCAAACGAGAATAGCAATCAGCCCCAGCATTTT. It encodes CASSNENSNQPQHF.

The CDR3 is CATSVKTGFSYNEQFF. For the CDR3, the DNA is TGTGCCACCAGTGTCAAAACAGGGTTTTCGTACAATGAGCAGTTCTTC. V and J are TRBV24-1 and TRBJ2-1; D perhaps matches TRBD1 (6 bases). Germline-derived CDR1 and CDR2 are KGHDR and SFDVKD. The CDR3 is made up of 16 amino acids. The ends were cut back, 5 bases at V and 4 bases at J, with 17 bases in the middle.

This clone was detected a few times. The chain recombines TRBV5-1 with TRBJ2-1; D may be TRBD1 (6 bases). With 4 bases removed from V and 7 bases from J, the gap between germline ends came to 18 bases. Germline lookup yields CDR1 SGHRS and CDR2 YFSETQ. This CDR3 is built from 15 residues. CDR3: CASSLLQGERNEQFF. CDR3 DNA: TGCGCCAGCAGCCTTCTACAGGGTGAGAGGAATGAGCAGTTCTTC.

The chain has TRBV19 and TRBJ1-5, with D possibly being TRBD1 (5 bases). There are 15 residues in the CDR3. CDR1 LNHDA and CDR2 SQIVND come from the germline V gene (reference sequence). Trimming removed 7 bases from V and 4 bases from J, with 17 bases in between. The CDR3 region has the DNA TGTGCCAGTAAGACCAGGGATTTTGGAAATCAGCCCCAGCATTTT. Residues: CASKTRDFGNQPQHF. Full variable domain (remainder filled in from reference TRBV19 and TRBJ1-5): DGGITQSPKYLFRKEGQNVTLSCEQNLNHDAMYWYRQDPGQGLRLIYYSQIVNDFQKGDIAEGYSVSREKKESFPLTVTSAQKNPTAFYLCASKTRDFGNQPQHFGDGTRLSIL.

This chain uses TRBV3-1 (or the pseudogene TRBV3-2) with TRBJ2-1; 12 nucleotides match TRBD2. Germline V gene sequence: CDR1 LGHDT, CDR2 YNNKEL (reference sequence). Trimming cost V 4 bases and J 6 bases; bases outside gene matches: 7. CDR3 length equals 16 residues. The CDR3 loop is CASSRETSGRGNEQFF. The CDR3 DNA reads TGTGCCAGCAGCCGCGAGACTAGCGGGAGAGGCAATGAGCAGTTCTTC.

The CDR3 DNA follows: TGCGCCAGCAGCACCGAGAGGAATGGCTACACCTTC. Translation: CASSTERNGYTF. This chain links TRBV5-1 with TRBJ1-2, with D hard to call. The V end was cut by 4 bases, the J end by 6 bases, with 10 bases between. Germline V CDR1 and CDR2: SGHRS, YFSETQ. The CDR3 length is 12 residues. The full variable domain, rest sourced from reference TRBV5-1 and TRBJ1-2, is KAGVTQTPRYLIKTRGQQVTLSCSPISGHRSVSWYQQTPGQGLQFLFEYFSETQRNKGNFPGRFSGRQFSNSRSEMNVSTLELGDSALYLCASSTERNGYTFGSGTRLTVV.

The chain recombines TRBV28 with TRBJ1-1; 7 nucleotides match TRBD1. This CDR3 has 15 amino acids. Trimming at V came to 3 bases and at J to 1 base, leaving 5 bases not matched to a gene. Germline lookup yields CDR1 MDHEN and CDR2 SYDVKM. This CDR3 is CASSFPGGWNTEAFF. The CDR3 nucleotides read TGTGCCAGCAGTTTCCCAGGGGGATGGAACACTGAAGCTTTCTTT.

J is TRBJ1-2 and V is TRBV29-1; a possible D gene is TRBD1 (6 bases). From germline, CDR1 is SQVTM and CDR2 ANQGSEA. The CDR3 consists of 12 residues. Trimming left V 2 bases short and J 8 bases short, with 12 bases between. Here the CDR3 reads CSVEMSGEGYTF. CDR3 sequence (DNA): TGCAGCGTTGAAATGTCAGGGGAAGGCTACACCTTC.

This clone appeared once. This chain connects TRBV5-1 to TRBJ1-1; D unclear. The CDR3 is made up of 13 amino acids. V lost 6 bases and J 2 bases, leaving 11 bases between the germline ends. Germline V gene data show CDR1 as SGHRS and CDR2 as YFSETQ. The CDR3 DNA reads TGCGCCAGCATGATACAGCAAAACACTGAAGCTTTCTTT. It yields the protein CASMIQQNTEAFF.

CDR3 amino acids: CASSKRPGTGWDGYTF. CDR3 DNA sequence: TGTGCCAGCAGCAAACGCCCTGGGACAGGGTGGGATGGCTACACCTTC. This chain joins TRBV7-2 and TRBJ1-2; 9 bases match TRBD1. Germline CDR1 and CDR2: SGHTA and FQGNSA. This CDR3 is built from 16 residues. Losses at the gene ends were 5 bases for V and 6 bases for J; bases not matched to a gene: 13.

The chain uses TRBV7-3 and TRBJ1-2, with a possible D match to TRBD1 (6 bases). CDR1 is SGHTA and CDR2 is FQGTGA in the germline V gene. The CDR3 covers 13 residues. V was pared by 5 bases and J by 8 bases, with 15 bases between. In DNA, the CDR3 is TGTGCCAGCAGCCCAGCGGACAGCTTGGGCTACACCTTC. Translated: CASSPADSLGYTF.

In this sample, this clone turned up a few times. The J gene is TRBJ1-1, the V gene TRBV12-3 or TRBV12-4; no definite D call. This CDR3 has 13 amino acids. Trimming took 6 bases from V and 3 from J, leaving 11 bases between them. The CDR3 spells CASSLEGDTEAFF. CDR3 sequence (DNA): TGTGCCAGCAGCCTTGAGGGTGACACTGAAGCTTTCTTT.